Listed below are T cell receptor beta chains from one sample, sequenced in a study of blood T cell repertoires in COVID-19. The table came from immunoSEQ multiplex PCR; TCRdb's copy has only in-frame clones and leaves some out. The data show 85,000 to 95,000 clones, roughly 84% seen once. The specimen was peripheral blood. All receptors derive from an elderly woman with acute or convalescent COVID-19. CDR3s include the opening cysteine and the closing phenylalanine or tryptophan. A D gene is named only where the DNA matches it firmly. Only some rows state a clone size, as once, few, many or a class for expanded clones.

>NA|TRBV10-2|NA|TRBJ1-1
TGCGCCAGCACCGGGACACTCACTGAAGCTTTCTTT
CASTGTLTEAFF
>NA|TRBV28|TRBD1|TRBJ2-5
TGTGCCAGCAGACCGGGACAGGGGTATGCAGAGACCCAGTACTTC
CASRPGQGYAETQYF
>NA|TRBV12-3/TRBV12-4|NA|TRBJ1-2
TGTGCCAGCAGTTTATCAGGGTTCTATGGCTACACCTTC
CASSLSGFYGYTF
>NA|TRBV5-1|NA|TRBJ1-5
TGCGCCAGCAGCTTGGAACCTGGCGAGGGCAATCAGCCCCAGCATTTT
CASSLEPGEGNQPQHF
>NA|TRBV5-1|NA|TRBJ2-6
TGCGCCAGCAGCTCCAGGGTTTCTGGGGCCAACGTCCTGACTTTC
CASSSRVSGANVLTF
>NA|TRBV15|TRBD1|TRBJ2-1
TGTGCCACCAGCAGGCGGACAGGGATGAACAATGAGCAGTTCTTC
CATSRRTGMNNEQFF
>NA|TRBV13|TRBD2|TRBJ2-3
TGTGCCAGCACCCCCGGACTAGCGGGGGCCCGGGGTGGGGATACGCAGTATTTT
CASTPGLAGARGGDTQYF
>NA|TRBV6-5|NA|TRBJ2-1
TGTGCCAGCAGCCTAAAGAACAATGAGCAGTTCTTC
CASSLKNNEQFF
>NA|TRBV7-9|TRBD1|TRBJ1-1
TGTGCCAGCAGCTTTATGGGGACAGGGGGCACTGAAGCTTTCTTT
CASSFMGTGGTEAFF
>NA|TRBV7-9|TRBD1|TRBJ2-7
TGTGCCAGCAGCTTAACAGGGGTCGAGGGCGAGCAGTACTTC
CASSLTGVEGEQYF
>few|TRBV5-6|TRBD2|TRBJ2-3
TGTGCCAGCAGCTTTGATAGCGGGGGGGCGGGTACGCAGTATTTT
CASSFDSGGAGTQYF
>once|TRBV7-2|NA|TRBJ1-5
TGTGCCAGCAGCGCGGACAGTAGCAATCAGCCCCAGCATTTT
CASSADSSNQPQHF
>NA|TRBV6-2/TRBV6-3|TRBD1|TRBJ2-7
TGTGCCAGCAGCCAAGGACAGGGCCCCTACGAGCAGTACTTC
CASSQGQGPYEQYF
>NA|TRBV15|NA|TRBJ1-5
TGTGCCACCAGCCAAACGGAGCGGCCCCAGCATTTT
CATSQTERPQHF
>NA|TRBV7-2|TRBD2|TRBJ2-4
TGTGCCAGCAGCCACGGGGGGTCCGACATTCAGTACTTC
CASSHGGSDIQYF
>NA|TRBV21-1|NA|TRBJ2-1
TGTGCCACCTTCTTTCAGGGGATTTTCGATGAGCAGTTCTTC
CATFFQGIFDEQFF
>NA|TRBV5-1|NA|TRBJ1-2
TGCGCCAGCAACCTGGGGGCAAACGACTATGGCTACACCTTC
CASNLGANDYGYTF
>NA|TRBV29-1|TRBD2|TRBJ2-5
TGCAGCGTCCTCAGACTAGCGGGAGAGACCCAGTACTTC
CSVLRLAGETQYF
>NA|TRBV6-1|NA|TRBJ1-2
TGTGCCAGCAGTGAGGGTAGTTCGCGGGGGGGCTACACCTTC
CASSEGSSRGGYTF
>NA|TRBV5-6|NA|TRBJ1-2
TGTGCCAGCAGCTTGGAACAGACCGAATATGGCTACACCTTC
CASSLEQTEYGYTF
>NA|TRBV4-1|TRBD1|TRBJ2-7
TGCGCCAGCAGCCTAAGCAGGGGGCCACAGTACGAGCAGTACTTC
CASSLSRGPQYEQYF
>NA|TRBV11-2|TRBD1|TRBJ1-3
TGTGCCAGCAGCTCCGGGACAGGGACCAGAAACACCATATATTTT
CASSSGTGTRNTIYF
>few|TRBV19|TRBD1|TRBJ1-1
TGTGCCAGTAGTTCACAGGGGGCCCGCCGCCAAGCTTTCTTT
CASSSQGARRQAFF
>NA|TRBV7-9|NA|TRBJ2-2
TGTGCCAGCAGCCTGACAGCCGCCACCGGGGAGCTGTTTTTT
CASSLTAATGELFF
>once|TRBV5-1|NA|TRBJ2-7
TGCGCCAGCAGCTTGGGAGGGATCAACTACGAGCAGTACTTC
CASSLGGINYEQYF
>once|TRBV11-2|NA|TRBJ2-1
TGTGCCAGCAACTTTGTGAGGTTTTCTGAGCAGTTCTTC
CASNFVRFSEQFF
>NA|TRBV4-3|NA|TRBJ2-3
TGCGCCAGCAGCCGAGGAGAGAGTCCCACAGATACGCAGTATTTT
CASSRGESPTDTQYF
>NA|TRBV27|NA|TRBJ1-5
TGTGCCGCTGGCAGGATAGATCAGCCCCAGCATTTT
CAAGRIDQPQHF
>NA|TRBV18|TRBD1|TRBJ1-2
TGTGCCAGCTCACCACCCCGGACAGGGAACTATGGCTACACCTTC
CASSPPRTGNYGYTF
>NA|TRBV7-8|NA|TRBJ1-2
TGTGCCAGCAGCCCGGACAGCTTATTTAACTATGGCTACACCTTC
CASSPDSLFNYGYTF
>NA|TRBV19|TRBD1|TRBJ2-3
TGTGCCAGCCGAAGTCCGGGACAGACCACAGATACGCAGTATTTT
CASRSPGQTTDTQYF
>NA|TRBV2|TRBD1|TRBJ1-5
TGTGCCAGCAGTGAAGTAACGGCAGGGGGTCTTAATAGCAATCAGCCCCAGCATTTT
CASSEVTAGGLNSNQPQHF
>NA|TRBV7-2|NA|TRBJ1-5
TGTGCCAGCAGCAGGGGGGGACGCAATCAGCCCCAGCATTTT
CASSRGGRNQPQHF
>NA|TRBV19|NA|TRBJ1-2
TGTGCCAGTAGAATCCCAGGGTTTGTGGGCTACACCTTC
CASRIPGFVGYTF
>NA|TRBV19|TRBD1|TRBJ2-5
TGTGCCAGTAGTACGGACAGGGGGCGAAGCGGGACCCAGTACTTC
CASSTDRGRSGTQYF
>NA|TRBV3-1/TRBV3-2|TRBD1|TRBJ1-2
TGTGCCAGCAGCCAAGATGGGGCAGGGGGCGGCTATGGCTACACCTTC
CASSQDGAGGGYGYTF
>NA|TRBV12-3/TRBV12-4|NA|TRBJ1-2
TGTGCCAGCAGTCGACAGAATAACTATGGCTACACCTTC
CASSRQNNYGYTF
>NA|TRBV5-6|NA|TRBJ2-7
TGTGCCAGCAGCTTGCTAGGGGAGGTGGGCTACGGGCAGTACTTC
CASSLLGEVGYGQYF
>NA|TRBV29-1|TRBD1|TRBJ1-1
TGCAGCGTTGCCTGTATTCAGGGGGCGTGCACTGAAGCTTTCTTT
CSVACIQGACTEAFF
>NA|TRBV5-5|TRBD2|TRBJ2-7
TGTGCCAGCAGCCCTTGGACTAGCGGGAACGAGCAGTACTTC
CASSPWTSGNEQYF
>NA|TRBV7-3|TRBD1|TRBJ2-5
TGTGCCAGCAGCTTAGAGAGACAGGGGGGTCCTAGGGAGACCCAGTACTTC
CASSLERQGGPRETQYF
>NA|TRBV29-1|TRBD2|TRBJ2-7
TGCAGCGCAGGACTAGCGGGAGTTCGGGAGCAGTACTTC
CSAGLAGVREQYF
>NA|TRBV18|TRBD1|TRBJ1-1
TGTGCCAGCTCACCCCGGACAGGGGCTAGCACTGAAGCTTTCTTT
CASSPRTGASTEAFF
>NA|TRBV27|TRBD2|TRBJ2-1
TGTGCCAGCAGTTTAAGGGCGGGAGTCAACAATGAGCAGTTCTTC
CASSLRAGVNNEQFF
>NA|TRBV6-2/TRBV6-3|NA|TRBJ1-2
TGTGCCAGCAGTTACTACAGAACCGACAACTATGGCTACACCTTC
CASSYYRTDNYGYTF